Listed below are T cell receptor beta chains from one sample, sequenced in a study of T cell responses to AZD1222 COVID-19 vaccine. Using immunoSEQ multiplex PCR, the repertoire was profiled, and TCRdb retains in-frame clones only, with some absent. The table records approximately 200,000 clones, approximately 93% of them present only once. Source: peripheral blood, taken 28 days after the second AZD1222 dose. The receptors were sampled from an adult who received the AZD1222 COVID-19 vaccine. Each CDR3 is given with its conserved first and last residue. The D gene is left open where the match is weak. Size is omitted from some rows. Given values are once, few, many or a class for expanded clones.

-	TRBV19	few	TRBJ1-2	TGTGCCAGTAGTATCACGACCAACTATGGCTACACCTTC	CASSITTNYGYTF
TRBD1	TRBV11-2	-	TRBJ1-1	TGTGCCAGCAGCCCCTGGCCACAGGGGAAAAGGAACACTGAAGCTTTCTTT	CASSPWPQGKRNTEAFF
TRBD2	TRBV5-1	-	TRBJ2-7	TGCGCCAGCAGCTTGGCCCCGAAAGCTAGCGGGAGCTACGAGCAGTACTTC	CASSLAPKASGSYEQYF
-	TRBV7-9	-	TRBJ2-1	TGTGCCAGCAGCCCTGTGCGGGGTAACTACAATGAGCAGTTCTTC	CASSPVRGNYNEQFF
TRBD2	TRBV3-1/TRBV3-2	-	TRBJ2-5	TGTGCCAGCAGCCTTCGGACTAGCGGGTACCAAGAGACCCAGTACTTC	CASSLRTSGYQETQYF
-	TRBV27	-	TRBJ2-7	TGTGCCAGCAGTTCCCGGGGTCCTAACGAGCAGTACTTC	CASSSRGPNEQYF
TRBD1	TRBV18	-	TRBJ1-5	TGTGCCAGCTCACAGGACAGGGGAGTCCGACCCCAGCCCCAGCATTTT	CASSQDRGVRPQPQHF
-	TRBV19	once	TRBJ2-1	TGTGCCAGTAGTTCTGTGGGATACAATGAGCAGTTCTTC	CASSSVGYNEQFF
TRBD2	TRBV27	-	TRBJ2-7	TGTGCCAGCAGTTTAGGACTAGCGGGCTACTACGAGCAGTACTTC	CASSLGLAGYYEQYF
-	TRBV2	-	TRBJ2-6	TGTGCCAGCAGGATGGTTAGGGGAGACTCTGGGGCCAACGTCCTGACTTTC	CASRMVRGDSGANVLTF
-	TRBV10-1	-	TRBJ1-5	TGCGCCAGCCCCGAGGGACCGCCAAGCAATCAGCCCCAGCATTTT	CASPEGPPSNQPQHF